The 22 T cell receptor beta chains below come from one sample, sequenced in a study of T cell responses to AZD1222 COVID-19 vaccine (dated by TCRdb to the early 2020s). Libraries came from the immunoSEQ multiplex PCR assay. TCRdb provides this immuneACCESS table in a form limited to in-frame rearrangements. Some clones are lacking; in checked studies, under half of them reflect an unresolved V gene, and why the rest are absent is not known. The sample has 90,000 to 95,000 clones on record, 91% of them singletons. Roughly 7.5% of the sample belongs to the ten largest clones. This sample's time point label indicates: baseline before first vaccination. The source material was peripheral blood, sampled on day 0 of AZD1222 vaccination. All receptors derive from an adult in good health.

The chain has TRBV2 and TRBJ1-6; D not certain. The CDR3 runs to 16 residues. V lost 4 bases, J lost 7 bases, and 17 bases lay in between. The V gene's germline CDR1 is SNHLY and CDR2 FYNNEI. CDR3 coding DNA: TGTGCCAGCAGTGCCGGTCGACCTCCGGGGAATTCACCCCTCCACTTT. Protein sequence: CASSAGRPPGNSPLHF.

V gene TRBV10-3 combines with J gene TRBJ2-6; D gene unclear. Germline loops: CDR1 ENHRY, CDR2 SYGVKD. Deletions cut 5 bases from V and 3 bases from J, with 14 bases between. The CDR3 length is 16 residues. In DNA form, the CDR3 reads TGTGCCATCAGTCCAGGCGAGGTTAGTGGGGCCAACGTCCTGACTTTC. Its protein is CAISPGEVSGANVLTF.

The rearrangement joins TRBV9 to TRBJ1-2; a weak D match, TRBD1 (5 bases). The CDR3 is 13 amino acids. V lost 0 bases and J 4 bases, leaving 7 bases between the germline ends. CDR1 and CDR2 from the germline V gene are SGDLS and YYNGEE. In nucleotides, the CDR3 is TGTGCCAGCAGCGTAGGGGGGTCCTATGGCTACACCTTC. It codes for CASSVGGSYGYTF.

The chain employs TRBV7-3 and TRBJ2-1; D possibly uses TRBD1 or TRBD2 (6 bases each). With 4 bases removed from V and 4 bases from J, the gap between germline ends came to 17 bases. The CDR3 runs to 16 residues. Germline V gives CDR1 SGHTA, CDR2 FQGTGA. The CDR3 protein is CASSSKPRDTYNEQFF. The CDR3 coding sequence is TGTGCCAGCAGCTCAAAACCGCGGGACACATACAATGAGCAGTTCTTC.

V and J are TRBV5-1 and TRBJ1-2; D remains unclear. This CDR3 is 12 amino acids long. V shed 5 bases and J shed 6 bases, with 11 bases lying between them. CDR1 is SGHRS, CDR2 YFSETQ, per germline. The CDR3 is CASRYEGDGYTF. The CDR3 region has the DNA TGCGCCAGCAGGTACGAGGGTGATGGCTACACCTTC.

The genes are TRBV10-3 and TRBJ1-2, with TRBD1 as a possible D gene (5 bases). Germline loops: CDR1 ENHRY, CDR2 SYGVKD. V dropped 3 bases and J dropped 4 bases, with 18 bases sitting between them. The CDR3 covers 16 residues. The chain's CDR3 is CAISEGASGSFYGYTF. DNA of the CDR3: TGTGCCATCAGTGAAGGGGCGAGTGGTAGCTTCTATGGCTACACCTTC.

The chain employs TRBV11-3 and TRBJ1-1; the D is unclear. The ends were cut back, 5 bases at V and 6 bases at J, with 13 bases in the middle. Germline lookup yields CDR1 SGHNT and CDR2 YENEEA. The CDR3 is 13 amino acids. CDR3 sequence reads: CASSLEGAAEAFF. CDR3 bases: TGTGCCAGCAGCCTCGAGGGTGCGGCTGAAGCTTTCTTT.

V is TRBV29-1 and J is TRBJ1-1, with D possibly TRBD1 on 6 matching bases. This CDR3 has 15 amino acids. In germline, CDR1 is SQVTM, CDR2 ANQGSEA. V dropped 3 bases and J dropped 4 bases, with 18 bases sitting between them. CDR3 sequence reads: CSVEVQGRGSTEAFF. Written as DNA, the CDR3 is TGCAGCGTTGAGGTCCAGGGGCGGGGGAGCACTGAAGCTTTCTTT.

The chain carries TRBV9 and TRBJ1-2, with a possible D match to TRBD1 (6 bases). The CDR3 runs to 15 residues. The germline V gene has CDR1 SGDLS and CDR2 YYNGEE. V dropped 4 bases and J dropped 4 bases, with 17 bases sitting between them. CDR3 protein: CASSPRLGGGYGYTF. CDR3 DNA sequence: TGTGCCAGCAGCCCCCGACTGGGGGGCGGCTATGGCTACACCTTC.

V gene TRBV19 combines with J gene TRBJ2-6; 7 bases align to TRBD1. V shed 2 bases and J 2 bases; nucleotides not matched to a gene: 0. CDR3 length: 15 amino acids. Germline V gene data show CDR1 as LNHDA and CDR2 as SQIVND (reference sequence). The CDR3 region is CASSIQGAGANVLTF. In nucleotides, the CDR3 is TGTGCCAGTAGTATACAGGGGGCTGGGGCCAACGTCCTGACTTTC.

J is TRBJ2-6 and V is TRBV9; D remains ambiguous. Looked up from germline, CDR1 is SGDLS and CDR2 is YYNGEE. The CDR3 is made up of 16 amino acids. Deletions cut 2 bases from V and 1 base from J, with 10 bases between. The CDR3 DNA reads TGTGCCAGCAGCGTTTTTTCTACATCTGGGGCCAACGTCCTGACTTTC. Protein product: CASSVFSTSGANVLTF.

This clone appeared once. The J gene is TRBJ2-3, the V gene TRBV9; D remains unclear. Trimming took off 0 bases at V and 4 bases at J, with 9 bases between the two ends. CDR3 length equals 14 residues. The germline gives CDR1 SGDLS, CDR2 YYNGEE. CDR3 nucleotides: TGTGCCAGCAGCGTAGAGAGCATTCCAGATACGCAGTATTTT. Protein product: CASSVESIPDTQYF.

In this sample, this clone turned up once. The rearrangement links TRBV19 to TRBJ2-7; tentatively, D is TRBD1 or TRBD2 (5 bases each). V was shortened by 6 bases and J by 0 bases, with 15 bases between the two germline ends. CDR3 length: 15 amino acids. Germline CDR1 and CDR2: LNHDA and SQIVND (reference sequence). CDR3 in amino acids: CASSGRGASSYEQYF. DNA of the CDR3: TGTGCCAGTAGCGGTAGAGGGGCTAGCTCCTACGAGCAGTACTTC. Using reference TRBV19 and TRBJ2-7 for the parts outside the CDR3, the full variable domain is DGGITQSPKYLFRKEGQNVTLSCEQNLNHDAMYWYRQDPGQGLRLIYYSQIVNDFQKGDIAEGYSVSREKKESFPLTVTSAQKNPTAFYLCASSGRGASSYEQYFGPGTRLTVT.

J is TRBJ1-2 and V is TRBV7-2; D perhaps matches TRBD1 (6 bases). Trimming removed 3 bases from V and 6 bases from J, with 14 bases in between. Germline loops: CDR1 SGHTA, CDR2 FQGNSA. There are 14 residues in the CDR3. For the CDR3, the DNA is TGTGCCAGCAGCTTTATACGGGGGGCAGATGGCTACACCTTC. Its protein is CASSFIRGADGYTF. The full variable domain, with the rest looked up from reference TRBV7-2 and TRBJ1-2, is GAGVSQSPSNKVTEKGKDVELRCDPISGHTALYWYRQSLGQGLEFLIYFQGNSAPDKSGLPSDRFSAERTGGSVSTLTIQRTQQEDSAVYLCASSFIRGADGYTFGSGTRLTVV.

Here the CDR3 DNA reads TGTGCCAGCAGCCCGAACTGGGACAGGGACAATCAGCCCCAGCATTTT. Its protein is CASSPNWDRDNQPQHF. The rearrangement links TRBV7-2 to TRBJ1-5; 9 positions agree with TRBD1. Germline CDR1 and CDR2: SGHTA and FQGNSA. There are 16 residues in the CDR3. V gave up 5 bases and J gave up 3 bases; unmatched junction bases: 8.

The rearrangement joins TRBV3-1 (or the pseudogene TRBV3-2) to TRBJ2-1, with D perhaps being TRBD1 or TRBD2 (5 bases each). V lost 1 base to trimming and J lost 15 bases, with 16 bases between them. Germline CDR1 and CDR2: LGHDT and YNNKEL (reference sequence). The CDR3 loop spans 13 amino acids. CDR3 in DNA: TGTGCCAGCAGCCAAGGGTCGGGGCCTGGTCGGTTCTTC. Protein product: CASSQGSGPGRFF.

This chain joins TRBV7-9 and TRBJ1-2; the D gene is possibly TRBD1 (5 bases). The CDR3 spans 12 residues. V dropped 5 bases and J dropped 8 bases, with 12 bases sitting between them. Germline CDR1 and CDR2: SEHNR and FQNEAQ (reference sequence). Written as DNA, the CDR3 is TGTGCCAGCAGCACAGAGGGGAAGGGCTACACCTTC. This gives the protein CASSTEGKGYTF.

The V gene is TRBV7-3, the J gene TRBJ1-1; TRBD1 might be the D (6 bases). Germline V lookup: CDR1 SGHTA, CDR2 FQGTGA. Between the trimmed V and J ends, which lost 5 bases and 1 base, there was a span of 14 bases. The CDR3 covers 15 residues. This chain's CDR3 is CASSPRGTRNTEAFF. CDR3 nucleotide sequence: TGTGCCAGCAGCCCCAGGGGTACGAGGAACACTGAAGCTTTCTTT.

The chain carries TRBV6-5 and TRBJ2-7; TRBD1 matches 9 bases. CDR3 length: 15 amino acids. The germline CDR1 and CDR2 sequences are MNHEY and SVGAGI. J lost 3 bases, V lost 6 bases, and 9 bases had no gene match. The CDR3 sequence is CASSPGQGLVYEQYF. Here the CDR3 DNA reads TGTGCCAGCAGCCCGGGACAGGGCCTTGTCTACGAGCAGTACTTC.

The chain has TRBV7-9 and TRBJ2-3, with D maybe TRBD2 (6 bases). Germline loops: CDR1 SEHNR, CDR2 FQNEAQ (reference sequence). Trimming took 5 bases from V and 6 from J, leaving 24 bases between them. The CDR3 length is 17 residues. CDR3 amino acids: CASSPGGVKEHPDTQYF. CDR3 in DNA: TGTGCCAGCAGCCCAGGAGGGGTAAAAGAGCATCCGGATACGCAGTATTTT.

The chain carries TRBV9 and TRBJ1-2, with a tentative D call TRBD1 (5 bases). Looked up from germline, CDR1 is SGDLS and CDR2 is YYNGEE. The V gene lost 4 bases and the J gene lost 5 bases, with 15 bases spanning the gap. This CDR3 spans 14 amino acids. CDR3 protein: CASSSRVGSYGYTF. CDR3 in DNA: TGTGCCAGCAGCTCCAGGGTGGGAAGTTATGGCTACACCTTC.

J is TRBJ1-5 and V is TRBV2; 8 bases map to TRBD1. The CDR3 loop spans 14 amino acids. The V gene end was trimmed by 7 bases and the J gene end by 7 bases; junction bases not matched to a gene: 9. Germline CDR1 SNHLY, CDR2 FYNNEI. CDR3: CASILDRGGQPQHF. DNA of the CDR3: TGTGCCAGCATATTAGACAGGGGTGGCCAGCCCCAGCATTTT.